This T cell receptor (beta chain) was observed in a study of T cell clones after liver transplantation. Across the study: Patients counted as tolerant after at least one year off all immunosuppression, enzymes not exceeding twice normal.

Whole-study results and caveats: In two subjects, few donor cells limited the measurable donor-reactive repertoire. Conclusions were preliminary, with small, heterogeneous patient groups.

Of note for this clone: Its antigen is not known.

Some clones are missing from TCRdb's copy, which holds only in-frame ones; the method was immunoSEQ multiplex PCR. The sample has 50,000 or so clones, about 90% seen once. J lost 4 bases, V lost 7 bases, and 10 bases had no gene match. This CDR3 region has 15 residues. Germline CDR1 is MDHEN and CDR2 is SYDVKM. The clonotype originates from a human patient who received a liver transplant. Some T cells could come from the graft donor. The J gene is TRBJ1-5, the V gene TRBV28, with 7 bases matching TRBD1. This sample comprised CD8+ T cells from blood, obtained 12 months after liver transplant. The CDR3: CASNLDRDGNQPQHF. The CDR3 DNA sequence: TGTGCCAGCAACCTTGACAGGGATGGGAATCAGCCCCAGCATTTT. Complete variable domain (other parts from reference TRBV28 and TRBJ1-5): DVKVTQSSRYLVKRTGEKVFLECVQDMDHENMFWYRQDPGLGLRLIYFSYDVKMKEKGDIPEGYSVSREKKERFSLILESASTNQTSMYLCASNLDRDGNQPQHFGDGTRLSIL.